The present T cell receptor (beta chain) was sequenced within a study of tumor-infiltrating lymphocytes in localized non-small cell lung cancer. For the study at large: Some samples were collected after neoadjuvant chemotherapy; smokers, never-smokers and several histologies were included. Tumor tissue and non-adjacent uninvolved lung came from each patient.

Germline-derived CDR1 and CDR2 are MNHNY and SVGAGI (reference sequence). V lost 7 bases and J 6 bases, leaving 10 bases between the germline ends. The CDR3 has 11 amino acids. Clones were read by immunoSEQ multiplex PCR, and TCRdb kept only the in-frame ones, dropping some. The table lists fewer than 25,000 clones, approximately 73% of them singletons. Notes on the study in general: TCRbeta sequencing showed higher T cell infiltration in tumors than uninvolved lung.

This clone rates as medium-sized. What it recognizes is unknown. Sequences were obtained from lung tumor tissue. The chain uses TRBV6-6 and TRBJ2-7; perhaps TRBD2 as D (5 bases). The source of this sequence is a human donor with non-small cell lung cancer. The CDR3, as DNA: TGTGCCAGCACTAGAGAGGGCGAGCAGTACTTC. Translating it yields CASTREGEQYF.